The 4 T cell receptor beta chains below come from one sample, sequenced in a study of blood T cell repertoires in COVID-19. Clones were read by immunoSEQ multiplex PCR, and TCRdb kept only the in-frame ones, dropping some. Among 150,000 to 200,000 clones listed, around nine tenths were seen once. The sequencing input was peripheral blood. The receptors were gathered from a man between 70 and 80 years old with acute or convalescent COVID-19.

The chain uses TRBV5-5 and TRBJ2-7; 8 bases fit TRBD1. The CDR3 sequence is 14 residues long. The trim removed 6 bases at V and 4 bases at J, leaving 9 bases unmatched. Per the germline V gene, CDR1 is SGHKS and CDR2 is YYEKEE (reference sequence). CDR3 in DNA: TGTGCCAGCACCACAGGACAGGGACGTTACGAGCAGTACTTC. Protein product: CASTTGQGRYEQYF.

The chain has TRBV2 and TRBJ1-5; D gene uncertain. V was clipped by 10 bases and J by 1 base, with 11 bases between them. This CDR3 is built from 13 residues. Looked up from germline, CDR1 is SNHLY and CDR2 is FYNNEI. CDR3 nucleotides: TGTGCCACCGTAGGCGGGAGCAATCAGCCCCAGCATTTT. Protein: CATVGGSNQPQHF. The entire variable domain, with the rest obtained from reference TRBV2 and TRBJ1-5, is as follows: EPEVTQTPSHQVTQMGQEVILRCVPISNHLYFYWYRQILGQKVEFLVSFYNNEISEKSEIFDDQFSVERPDGSNFTLKIRSTKLEDSAMYFCATVGGSNQPQHFGDGTRLSIL.

The genes are TRBV6-1 and TRBJ1-5; 7 nucleotides line up with TRBD1. V dropped 3 bases and J dropped 0; count of bases not matched to a gene: 5. Germline assignment: CDR1 MNHNS and CDR2 SASEGT. The CDR3 covers 16 residues. This CDR3 is CASSERGQISNQPQHF. The CDR3 nucleotides are TGTGCCAGCAGTGAGAGGGGACAGATTAGCAATCAGCCCCAGCATTTT.

The rearrangement uses TRBV5-1 and TRBJ2-6; weak D call: TRBD1 (5 bases). V lost 0 bases to trimming and J lost 3 bases, with 16 bases between them. The CDR3 is 18 amino acids. CDR1 SGHRS and CDR2 YFSETQ come from the germline V gene. CDR3 coding DNA: TGCGCCAGCAGCTTGGCCGAGCCAGGGTTGGGTGGGGCCAACGTCCTGACTTTC. Translating it yields CASSLAEPGLGGANVLTF.